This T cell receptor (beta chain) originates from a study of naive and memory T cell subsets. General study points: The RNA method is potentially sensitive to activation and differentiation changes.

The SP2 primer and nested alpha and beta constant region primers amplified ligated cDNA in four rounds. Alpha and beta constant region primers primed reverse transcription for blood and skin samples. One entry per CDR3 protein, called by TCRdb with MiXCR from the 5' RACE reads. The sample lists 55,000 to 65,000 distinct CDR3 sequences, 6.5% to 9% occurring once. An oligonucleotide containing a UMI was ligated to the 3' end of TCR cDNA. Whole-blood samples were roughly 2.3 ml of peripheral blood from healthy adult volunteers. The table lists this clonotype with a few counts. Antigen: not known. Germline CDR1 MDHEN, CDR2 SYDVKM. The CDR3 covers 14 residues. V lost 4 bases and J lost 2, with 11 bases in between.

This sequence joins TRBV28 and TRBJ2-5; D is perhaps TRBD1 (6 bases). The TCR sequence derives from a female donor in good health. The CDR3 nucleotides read TGTGCCAGCAGTTCCATGACAGGACAAGAGACCCAGTACTTC. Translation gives CASSSMTGQETQYF.